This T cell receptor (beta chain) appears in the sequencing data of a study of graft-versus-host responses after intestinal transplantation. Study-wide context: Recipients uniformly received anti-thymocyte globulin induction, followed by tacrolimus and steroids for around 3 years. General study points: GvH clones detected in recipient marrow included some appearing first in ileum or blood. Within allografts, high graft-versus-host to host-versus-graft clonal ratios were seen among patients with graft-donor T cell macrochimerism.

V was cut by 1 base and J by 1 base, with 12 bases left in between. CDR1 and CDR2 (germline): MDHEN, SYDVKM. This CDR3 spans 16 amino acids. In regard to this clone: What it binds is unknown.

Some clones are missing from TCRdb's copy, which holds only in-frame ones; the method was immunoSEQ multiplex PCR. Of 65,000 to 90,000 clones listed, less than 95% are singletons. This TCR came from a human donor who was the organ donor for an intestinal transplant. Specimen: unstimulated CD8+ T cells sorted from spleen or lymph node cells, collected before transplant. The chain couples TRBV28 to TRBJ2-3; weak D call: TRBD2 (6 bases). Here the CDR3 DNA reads TGTGCCAGCAGTTTATTGGGGGGTCAGCGCACAGATACGCAGTATTTT. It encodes CASSLLGGQRTDTQYF.